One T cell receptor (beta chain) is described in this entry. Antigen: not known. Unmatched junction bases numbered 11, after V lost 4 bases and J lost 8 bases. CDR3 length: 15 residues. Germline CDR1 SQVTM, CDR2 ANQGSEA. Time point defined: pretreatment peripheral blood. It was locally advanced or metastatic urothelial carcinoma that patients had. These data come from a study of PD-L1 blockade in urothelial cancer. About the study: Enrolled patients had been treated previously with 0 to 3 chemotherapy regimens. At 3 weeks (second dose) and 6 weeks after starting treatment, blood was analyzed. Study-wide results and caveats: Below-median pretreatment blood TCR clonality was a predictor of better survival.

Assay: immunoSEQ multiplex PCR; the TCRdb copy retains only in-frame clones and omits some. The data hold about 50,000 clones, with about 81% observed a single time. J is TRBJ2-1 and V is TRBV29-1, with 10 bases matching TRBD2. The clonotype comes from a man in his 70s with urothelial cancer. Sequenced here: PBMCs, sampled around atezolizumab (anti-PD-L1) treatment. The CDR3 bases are TGCAGCGTTGGAGTGGGCTTAGCGGGGGGAGATGAGCAGTTCTTC. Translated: CSVGVGLAGGDEQFF.